The T cell receptor beta chain described here comes from a study of T cells in Graves' hyperthyroidism and ophthalmopathy. About the study: Peripheral blood was collected at initial diagnosis, before any treatment. Study conclusions and caveats: Most thyroid clonotypes expanded above 0.001 appeared in blood too.

Extraction of PBMCs used around 9.6 ml of fresh peripheral blood. RNA transcripts gave rise to amplified TCR beta CDR3 regions. During a first-round RT-PCR of the TCR CDR3, the HTBI primer set was used. TCRdb independently ran MiXCR on the multiplex PCR reads; one entry per CDR3 protein. The repertoire has some 650,000 distinct CDR3 sequences, more than 15% of them found once; the top ten carry 2.5% to 4%. This clonotype was observed many times. Antigen specificity is unknown. The receptor was isolated from a woman aged 40 to 50 with Graves' ophthalmopathy. Sequenced sample: blood.

The chain's CDR3 is CASSLIHYSGVNGRRTGEAFF. The CDR3 DNA is TGTGCCAGCAGTTTAATTCATTACTCGGGGGTCAACGGACGGAGAACAGGTGAAGCTTTCTTT. This chain joins TRBV28 and TRBJ1-1; TRBD1 might be the D (5 bases). Trimming took off 2 bases at V and 7 bases at J, with 35 bases between the two ends. The CDR3 is made up of 21 amino acids. CDR1 is MDHEN and CDR2 is SYDVKM in the germline V gene.